The 10 T cell receptor beta chains below come from one sample, sequenced in a study of cytomegalovirus exposure and HLA in healthy donors. Assay: immunoSEQ multiplex PCR; the TCRdb copy retains only in-frame clones and omits some. The sample holds roughly 330,000 clones, 75% to 90% seen once. The sample consisted of PBMCs. The source is a woman aged 25 to 39 in good health and CMV-seropositive.

The table lists this clone with a count of one. The chain uses TRBV27 and TRBJ1-5; the D gene is possibly TRBD1 (5 bases). The germline gives CDR1 MNHEY, CDR2 SMNVEV (reference sequence). Deletions cut 6 bases from V and 9 bases from J, with 21 bases between. The CDR3 loop spans 15 amino acids. Here the CDR3 reads CASRKGQGGGWPQHF. CDR3 sequence (DNA): TGTGCCAGCAGAAAAGGGCAGGGTGGGGGTTGGCCCCAGCATTTT.

The chain carries TRBV29-1 and TRBJ2-2; 12 bases fit TRBD2. The V gene's germline CDR1 is SQVTM and CDR2 ANQGSEA. V shed 6 bases, J shed 7 bases, and the junction held 9 bases outside the gene matches. The CDR3 is 15 amino acids. The CDR3: CSVTRTSGISGELFF. The CDR3 nucleotides read TGCAGCGTGACCAGGACTAGCGGGATAAGCGGGGAGCTGTTTTTT.

The genes are TRBV5-1 and TRBJ1-3; 7 nucleotides align to TRBD1. Germline V lookup: CDR1 SGHRS, CDR2 YFSETQ. Losses at the gene ends were 2 bases for V and 8 bases for J; bases not matched to a gene: 7. This CDR3 is 14 amino acids long. This chain's CDR3 is CASSFTGDRDTIYF. The CDR3 DNA reads TGCGCCAGCAGCTTCACAGGGGATCGTGACACCATATATTTT. Drawing the rest from reference TRBV5-1 and TRBJ1-3, the complete variable domain is KAGVTQTPRYLIKTRGQQVTLSCSPISGHRSVSWYQQTPGQGLQFLFEYFSETQRNKGNFPGRFSGRQFSNSRSEMNVSTLELGDSALYLCASSFTGDRDTIYFGEGSWLTVV.

This rearrangement joins TRBV11-2 to TRBJ2-2, with 7 bases that match TRBD1. V dropped 2 bases and J dropped 2; count of bases not matched to a gene: 2. Germline V gene data show CDR1 as SGHAT and CDR2 as FQNNGV. The CDR3 length is 15 residues. CDR3 nucleotides: TGTGCCAGCAGCTTAAGGGGGCGAAACACCGGGGAGCTGTTTTTT. It is translated as CASSLRGRNTGELFF.

This sequence joins TRBV4-1 and TRBJ2-1; 7 bases are a match to TRBD2. Germline V lookup: CDR1 MGHRA, CDR2 YSYEKL. Trimming at V came to 4 bases and at J to 7 bases, leaving 16 bases not matched to a gene. The CDR3 is made up of 17 amino acids. The CDR3: CASSPIQRGVGLNEQFF. The CDR3 DNA sequence: TGCGCCAGCAGCCCGATTCAGCGGGGAGTGGGCCTGAATGAGCAGTTCTTC.

This clone appeared a few times. The chain has TRBV4-3 and TRBJ2-2, with 8 bases fitting TRBD1. Germline V lookup: CDR1 LGHNA, CDR2 YSLEER. This CDR3 region has 16 residues. Unmatched junction bases numbered 6, after V lost 0 bases and J lost 6 bases. CDR3 protein: CASSQDRTGWAGELFF. CDR3 DNA: TGCGCCAGCAGCCAAGACCGGACAGGGTGGGCCGGGGAGCTGTTTTTT.

The chain carries TRBV6-6 and TRBJ2-3, with 7 bases that match TRBD1. This CDR3 comprises 15 residues. From germline, CDR1 is MNHNY and CDR2 SVGAGI (reference sequence). The junction had 8 bases not matched to a gene; V was cut back by 6 bases and J by 2 bases. In DNA, the CDR3 is TGTGCCAGCAGACATGACAGGGACCCCACAGATACGCAGTATTTT. Its translation: CASRHDRDPTDTQYF.

The rearrangement uses TRBV7-9 and TRBJ1-4; 9 nucleotides line up with TRBD1. The CDR3 is 15 residues long. After removal of 5 bases from V and 6 bases from J, the junction contained 7 bases not matched to a gene. Germline assignment: CDR1 SEHNR and CDR2 FQNEAQ (reference sequence). The CDR3 DNA is TGTGCCAGCAGCCCTAGGGACAGGGACTATGAAAAACTGTTTTTT. Residues: CASSPRDRDYEKLFF.

A note on this clone: Other nucleotide sequences in the sample specify the same CDR3. The rearrangement uses TRBV9 and TRBJ2-1; D is unclear. Germline lookup yields CDR1 SGDLS and CDR2 YYNGEE. This CDR3 is built from 15 residues. V was pared by 0 bases and J by 4 bases, with 11 bases between. The CDR3 DNA reads as TGTGCCAGCAGCGTAGAGGGCGCTACATACAATGAGCAGTTCTTC. The encoded protein is CASSVEGATYNEQFF.

This chain links TRBV6-6 with TRBJ2-7; TRBD2 matches at 11 bases. V trimming: 6 bases; J trimming: 1 base; junction bases outside the gene matches: 8. The CDR3 totals 16 residues. CDR1 and CDR2 (germline): MNHNY, SVGAGI (reference sequence). CDR3 protein: CASRYPGLADSYEQYF. In DNA form, the CDR3 reads TGTGCCAGCAGGTACCCGGGACTAGCGGATTCCTACGAGCAGTACTTC.